These 5 T cell receptor beta chains were sequenced from one sample in a study of tumor and adjacent non-tumor tissue in lung cancer. A modified ARM-PCR protocol with three rounds of nested PCR amplified TCRbeta. TCRdb passed the multiplex PCR reads through MiXCR, listing each CDR3 protein once. The sample yields 85,000 to 130,000 distinct CDR3 sequences, 50% to 70% seen once. RNA was extracted from bulk tissue without any cell sorting. More than 3 cm separated this lung sample from the edge of the tumor. The sequencing sample was made of distant non-tumor lung tissue. The receptor source for this set is a man younger than 40 with non-small cell lung cancer.

Many counts were recorded for this clonotype. The chain recombines TRBV20-1 with TRBJ2-1; maybe TRBD2 (7 bases). This CDR3 has 17 residues. Per germline, CDR1 DFQATT and CDR2 SNEGSKA (reference sequence). Trimming pared 5 bases from V and 5 bases from J, leaving 25 bases between. The CDR3 region is CSAGGASAKNLNNEQFF. CDR3 nucleotide sequence: TGCAGTGCTGGGGGGGCTAGCGCAAAAAATCTAAACAATGAGCAGTTCTTC.

This clonotype has a single count. At one end, the junction sequence differs from germline, possibly due to a read error. The V gene is TRBV6-6, the J gene TRBJ2-6; 7 bases are a match to TRBD1. CDR3 length: 17 residues. Looked up from germline, CDR1 is MNHNY and CDR2 is SVGAGI (reference sequence). This CDR3 is CASSRDSRYSGANVLTF. DNA for the CDR3: TGTGCCAGCAGTCGGGACAGCAGGTACTCTGGGGCCAACGTCCTGACGTTC.

For this clonotype: Mismatch with germline at one junction end may stem from a read error. The rearrangement links TRBV20-1 to TRBJ2-7, with 10 bases aligning to TRBD2. The CDR3 is 13 amino acids. Germline CDR1 reads DFQATT; CDR2 reads SNEGSKA (reference sequence). The CDR3 here is CSAVAGGNYDQYF. The CDR3 nucleotides are TGCAGTGCTGTAGCGGGAGGCAACTACGATCAGTACTTC.

About this clonotype itself: Mismatch with germline at one junction end may stem from a read error. The chain is built from TRBV11-1 and TRBJ2-7; D might be TRBD1 or TRBD2, each matching 6 bases. CDR1 is SGHAT and CDR2 is FQDESV in the germline V gene (reference sequence). CDR3 length: 16 residues. The CDR3: CASNLEVSGAPNEQYF. CDR3 DNA sequence: TGTGCCAGCAACTTAGAGGTGTCGGGGGCACCCAACGAGCAGTACTTC.

The V and J genes are TRBV6-5 and TRBJ1-1, with TRBD1 as a possible D gene (6 bases). V shed 2 bases and J shed 4 bases, with 11 bases lying between them. The CDR3 contains 14 residues. CDR1 and CDR2 from the germline V gene are MNHEY and SVGAGI. The CDR3 reads CASSYIQGGTEAFF. The DNA of the CDR3 is TGTGCCAGCAGTTACATACAGGGTGGCACTGAAGCTTTCTTT.